This entry lists 24 T cell receptor beta chains sequenced from one sample in a study of human T cells and chemical hapten exposure. Time point of the sample: pre-sensitization, week 0. Treatment indicated: therapeutic diphenylcyclopropenone sensitization with weekly scalp DPC. TCRdb re-called the RACE reads through MiXCR, storing one row per CDR3 protein. The profile shows around 350,000 distinct CDR3 sequences, around 5.5% of them singletons. Sample: whole blood, taken in connection with sensitization to the hapten diphenylcyclopropenone (DPC). Receptors originate from a woman aged 18-29 years with alopecia areata. Some clones in this sample may be carry-over from other donors' samples.

This chain links TRBV27 with TRBJ1-1; D possibly corresponds to TRBD1 (6 bases). V was shortened by 8 bases and J by 2 bases, with 12 bases between the two germline ends. The CDR3 has 13 amino acids. Germline lookup yields CDR1 MNHEY and CDR2 SMNVEV (reference sequence). The CDR3 region is CASRTDYNTEAFF. In nucleotides, the CDR3 is TGTGCCAGCCGGACAGATTATAACACTGAAGCTTTCTTT.

In this sample, this clonotype turned up a few times. The chain uses TRBV10-3 and TRBJ2-2; D unclear. V lost 7 bases and J lost 3, with 12 bases in between. The length of the CDR3 is 14 residues. Germline CDR1 reads ENHRY; CDR2 reads SYGVKD. The DNA of the CDR3 is TGTGCCATCAAAGCTAATAGGGACACCGGGGAGCTGTTTTTT. It translates to CAIKANRDTGELFF.

This clonotype was observed once. A much larger clone is a single base away; this may be a read error. This chain connects TRBV6-2 or TRBV6-3 to TRBJ2-1; 9 nucleotides align to TRBD2. The germline gives CDR1 MNHEY, CDR2 SVGEGT. J gave up 8 bases and V 6 bases, and 17 bases lay outside the gene matches. CDR3 size: 17 residues. The CDR3 here is CASSLGTSRGQRDEQFF. The CDR3 coding sequence is TGTGCCAGCAGCCTCGGGACTAGCAGGGGCCAGAGGGATGAGCAGTTCTTC.

This clonotype appeared many times. The chain combines TRBV11-2 with TRBJ1-1, with a weak D call TRBD1 (5 bases). V shed 5 bases and J shed 3 bases, with 19 bases lying between them. CDR1 and CDR2 from the germline V gene are SGHAT and FQNNGV. The CDR3 covers 16 residues. Here the CDR3 reads CASSPRQGPWDTEAFF. CDR3 sequence (DNA): TGTGCCAGCAGCCCCCGGCAGGGCCCCTGGGACACTGAAGCTTTCTTT.

This clonotype was counted many times. The CDR3 loop is CASSLPDTAGNTIYF. The DNA of the CDR3 is TGTGCCAGCAGTTTACCGGACACAGCGGGAAACACCATATATTTT. V and J are TRBV12-3 or TRBV12-4 and TRBJ1-3; a weak D match, TRBD1 (5 bases). V was trimmed by 2 bases and J by 4 bases, leaving 12 bases between them. This CDR3 is built from 15 residues.

This clonotype appeared a few times. V is TRBV6-4 and J is TRBJ2-1; tentatively, D is TRBD2 (5 bases). The V gene lost 4 bases and the J gene lost 0 bases, with 10 bases spanning the gap. This CDR3 region has 15 residues. CDR1 MRHNA and CDR2 SNTAGT come from the germline V gene. Written as DNA, the CDR3 is TGTGCCAGCAGTGTTACGGGAAGCTCCTACAATGAGCAGTTCTTC. Amino acid sequence: CASSVTGSSYNEQFF.

This clonotype was seen many times. The gene calls are TRBV6-5 and TRBJ1-4, with D hard to call. Germline V gene data show CDR1 as MNHEY and CDR2 as SVGAGI. V was pared by 0 bases and J by 6 bases, with 8 bases between. The CDR3 has 14 residues. CDR3 protein: CASSYSNGDEKLFF. The CDR3 coding sequence is TGTGCCAGCAGTTACTCGAATGGGGATGAAAAACTGTTTTTT.

This rearrangement joins TRBV24-1 to TRBJ1-2; TRBD1 aligns across 7 bases. The germline V gene encodes CDR1 KGHDR and CDR2 SFDVKD. The CDR3 is 12 residues long. The V and J ends lost 9 bases and 6 bases, in that order; junction bases with no gene match: 6. The CDR3 spells CATSGGLDGYTF. DNA of the CDR3: TGTGCCACCTCAGGGGGGTTAGATGGCTACACCTTC.

This clonotype was recorded at least ten times. The chain recombines TRBV29-1 with TRBJ2-5; the D is unclear. CDR3 size: 14 residues. The germline CDR1 and CDR2 sequences are SQVTM and ANQGSEA. V shed 6 bases and J shed 2 bases, with 16 bases lying between them. In DNA form, the CDR3 reads TGCAGCGTCGGTCCGGGCCCGAGACAAGAGACCCAGTACTTC. It is translated as CSVGPGPRQETQYF.

This clonotype was picked up a small number of times. The chain couples TRBV2 to TRBJ2-3; TRBD2 matches at 10 bases. Germline CDR1 and CDR2: SNHLY and FYNNEI. Germline trimming cut 4 bases from V and 4 bases from J; bases unmatched to any gene: 14. This CDR3 spans 18 amino acids. The CDR3 sequence: CASSVVARVAGGADTQYF. The CDR3 DNA reads TGTGCCAGCAGTGTCGTCGCAAGGGTAGCGGGAGGAGCAGATACGCAGTATTTT.

In its sample, this clonotype was seen many times. The DNA of the CDR3 is TGTGCCAGCAGCTCTGGGACAGGGCAAGGCTACACCTTC. Its translation: CASSSGTGQGYTF. The V call is TRBV7-2, the J call TRBJ1-2; the match to TRBD1 covers 9 bases. V trimming: 4 bases; J trimming: 8 bases; junction bases outside the gene matches: 5. Germline loops: CDR1 SGHTA, CDR2 FQGNSA. The CDR3 length is 13 residues. The variable domain in full, completed from reference TRBV7-2 and TRBJ1-2, reads GAGVSQSPSNKVTEKGKDVELRCDPISGHTALYWYRQSLGQGLEFLIYFQGNSAPDKSGLPSDRFSAERTGGSVSTLTIQRTQQEDSAVYLCASSSGTGQGYTFGSGTRLTVV.

The chain joins TRBV4-1 to TRBJ2-3, with D possibly being TRBD1 (6 bases). This CDR3 is built from 15 residues. Deletions cut 6 bases from V and 5 bases from J, with 18 bases between. The germline V gene has CDR1 MGHRA and CDR2 YSYEKL. The DNA for the CDR3 is TGCGCCAGCAGGCGAGTTGGGGGCAGGGGAGATACGCAGTATTTT. Translated, it gives CASRRVGGRGDTQYF.

The V call is TRBV6-4, the J call TRBJ1-6; TRBD1 matches 9 bases. The V segment lost 9 bases and the J segment 9 bases; nucleotides outside the gene matches: 9. In germline, CDR1 is MRHNA, CDR2 SNTAGT. The CDR3 is made up of 14 amino acids. CDR3 loop: CASRTGAEGSPLHF. CDR3 DNA sequence: TGTGCCAGTAGGACAGGGGCCGAAGGTTCACCCCTCCACTTT.

This clonotype was picked up many times. The chain is built from TRBV2 and TRBJ1-5, with TRBD1 identical over 7 bases. V was pared by 4 bases and J by 6 bases, with 0 bases of the junction left unmatched. Germline V CDR1 and CDR2: SNHLY, FYNNEI. The CDR3 has 12 amino acids. CDR3 sequence (DNA): TGTGCCAGCAGTGCAGGGGGTCAGCCCCAGCATTTT. As protein: CASSAGGQPQHF. Filled out from reference TRBV2 and TRBJ1-5, the complete variable domain reads EPEVTQTPSHQVTQMGQEVILRCVPISNHLYFYWYRQILGQKVEFLVSFYNNEISEKSEIFDDQFSVERPDGSNFTLKIRSTKLEDSAMYFCASSAGGQPQHFGDGTRLSIL.

This clonotype occurred many times. The chain uses TRBV12-3 or TRBV12-4 and TRBJ1-5, with D perhaps TRBD1 (6 bases). The CDR3 extends over 13 amino acids. The V and J ends lost 6 bases and 4 bases respectively, with 10 bases between them. The CDR3 is CASSITGNQPQHF. CDR3 in DNA: TGTGCCAGCAGCATAACAGGGAATCAGCCCCAGCATTTT.

This clonotype was recorded at least ten times. This sequence joins TRBV5-1 and TRBJ1-1, with D possibly TRBD1 on 6 matching bases. This CDR3 is 13 amino acids long. The germline CDR1 and CDR2 sequences are SGHRS and YFSETQ. Trimming left V 1 base short and J 3 bases short, with 7 bases between. Written as DNA, the CDR3 is TGCGCCAGCAGCTTGCAGGGGTACACTGAAGCTTTCTTT. Residues: CASSLQGYTEAFF.

The CDR3 DNA reads TGCAGTGCTAGGGGATGGGGAGACGGCGAGCAGTACTTC. This codes for CSARGWGDGEQYF. V usage is TRBV20-1 and J usage is TRBJ2-7, with TRBD2 as a possible D gene (5 bases). Germline CDR1 reads DFQATT; CDR2 reads SNEGSKA (reference sequence). The length of the CDR3 is 13 residues. V lost 3 bases to trimming and J lost 6 bases, with 15 bases between them.

This clonotype has a count of ten or more. The chain has TRBV5-1 and TRBJ2-5; the match to TRBD2 covers 7 bases. Per the germline V gene, CDR1 is SGHRS and CDR2 is YFSETQ. The CDR3 totals 16 residues. V dropped 4 bases and J dropped 2; count of bases not matched to a gene: 11. For the CDR3, the DNA is TGCGCCAGCAGCATTACTAGCGCAAGGTCTCAAGAGACCCAGTACTTC. Encoded protein: CASSITSARSQETQYF.

The J gene is TRBJ1-6, the V gene TRBV9; the D is unclear. This CDR3 is 15 amino acids long. V lost 7 bases to trimming and J lost 8 bases, with 19 bases between them. In germline, CDR1 is SGDLS, CDR2 YYNGEE. The CDR3 loop reads CASSLDRTFDSPLHF. CDR3 nucleotide sequence: TGTGCCAGCTCTCTCGACCGGACCTTTGATTCACCCCTCCACTTT.

This clonotype was observed a handful of times. The V gene is TRBV14, the J gene TRBJ2-1; perhaps TRBD2 as D (6 bases). The CDR3 extends over 15 amino acids. The V gene's germline CDR1 is SGHDN and CDR2 FVKESK. V was pared by 4 bases and J by 0 bases, with 10 bases between. The CDR3 spells CASSLLAASYNEQFF. In DNA, the CDR3 is TGTGCCAGCAGCCTGTTAGCGGCCTCCTACAATGAGCAGTTCTTC.

This clonotype was seen a handful of times. V is TRBV5-1 and J is TRBJ2-7; 7 bases agree with TRBD1. Germline values: CDR1 SGHRS, CDR2 YFSETQ. The CDR3 totals 14 residues. V shed 0 bases and J 2 bases; nucleotides not matched to a gene: 2. CDR3 protein: CASSLAGTAYEQYF. The CDR3 bases are TGCGCCAGCAGCTTGGCCGGGACAGCCTACGAGCAGTACTTC.

The chain links TRBV4-2 to TRBJ2-3; possible D gene TRBD2, 5 bases. V lost 0 bases, J lost 5 bases, and 9 bases lay in between. In germline, CDR1 is LGHNA, CDR2 YNFKEQ. The CDR3 sequence is 14 residues long. The CDR3 is CASSQDGERDTQYF. The CDR3 nucleotides read TGTGCCAGCAGCCAAGACGGGGAAAGAGATACGCAGTATTTT.

This clonotype occurred many times. The chain is built from TRBV7-9 and TRBJ2-3, with 10 positions matching TRBD2. Trimming at V came to 3 bases and at J to 6 bases, leaving 6 bases not matched to a gene. CDR1 and CDR2 (germline): SEHNR, FQNEAQ (reference sequence). The CDR3 has 15 amino acids. CDR3 sequence (DNA): TGTGCCAGCAGCTTCGAGCGGGGGGGCTTCGATACGCAGTATTTT. It encodes CASSFERGGFDTQYF. The full variable domain, completed using reference TRBV7-9 and TRBJ2-3, is DTGVSQNPRHKITKRGQNVTFRCDPISEHNRLYWYRQTLGQGPEFLTYFQNEAQLEKSRLLSDRFSAERPKGSFSTLEIQRTEQGDSAMYLCASSFERGGFDTQYFGPGTRLTVL.

There are many counts of this clonotype. V is TRBV28 and J is TRBJ1-5; no firm D call. The CDR3 sequence is 13 residues long. Germline V lookup: CDR1 MDHEN, CDR2 SYDVKM. The V end lost 6 bases, the J end lost 5 bases, and 11 bases lay between the germline ends. The CDR3 spells CASSPTDHQPQHF. In DNA, the CDR3 is TGTGCCAGCAGCCCAACAGACCATCAGCCCCAGCATTTT.